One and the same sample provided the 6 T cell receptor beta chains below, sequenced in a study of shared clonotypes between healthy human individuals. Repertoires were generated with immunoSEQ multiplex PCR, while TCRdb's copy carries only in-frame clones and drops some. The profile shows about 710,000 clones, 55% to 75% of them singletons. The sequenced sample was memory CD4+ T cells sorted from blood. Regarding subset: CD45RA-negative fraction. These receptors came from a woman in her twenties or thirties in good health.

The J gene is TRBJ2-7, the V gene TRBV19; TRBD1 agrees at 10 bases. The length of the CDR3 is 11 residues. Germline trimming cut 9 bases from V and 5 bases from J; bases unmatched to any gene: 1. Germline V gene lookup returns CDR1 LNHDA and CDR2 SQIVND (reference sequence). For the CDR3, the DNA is TGTGCCAGCGGGACAGGGGACGAGCAGTACTTC. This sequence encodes CASGTGDEQYF.

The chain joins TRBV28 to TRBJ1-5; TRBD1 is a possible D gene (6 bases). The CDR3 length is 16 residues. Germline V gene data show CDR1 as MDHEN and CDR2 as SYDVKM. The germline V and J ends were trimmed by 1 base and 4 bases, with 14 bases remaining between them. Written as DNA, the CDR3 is TGTGCCAGCAGTTTATTTGCAGGGGAGGCTAATCAGCCCCAGCATTTT. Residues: CASSLFAGEANQPQHF.

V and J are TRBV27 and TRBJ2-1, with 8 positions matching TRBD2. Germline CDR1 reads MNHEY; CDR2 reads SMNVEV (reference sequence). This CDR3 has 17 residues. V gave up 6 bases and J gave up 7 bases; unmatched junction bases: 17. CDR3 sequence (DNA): TGTGCCAGCAGACGCGACCATAATAGCGGGATTTATAATGAGCAGTTCTTC. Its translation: CASRRDHNSGIYNEQFF.

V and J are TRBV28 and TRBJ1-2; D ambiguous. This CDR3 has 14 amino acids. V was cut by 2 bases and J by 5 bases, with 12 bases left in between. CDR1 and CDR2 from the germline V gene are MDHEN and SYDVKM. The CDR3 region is CASSLALQNYGYTF. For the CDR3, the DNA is TGTGCCAGCAGTTTAGCCCTGCAGAATTATGGCTACACCTTC.

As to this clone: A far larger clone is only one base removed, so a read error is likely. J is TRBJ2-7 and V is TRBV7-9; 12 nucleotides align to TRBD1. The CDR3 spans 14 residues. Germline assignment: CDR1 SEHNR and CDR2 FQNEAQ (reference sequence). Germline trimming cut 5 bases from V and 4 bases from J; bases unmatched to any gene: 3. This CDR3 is CASSRGQGAYEQYF. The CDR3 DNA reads TGTGCCAGCAGCCGGGGACAGGGGGCTTACGAGCAGTACTTC.

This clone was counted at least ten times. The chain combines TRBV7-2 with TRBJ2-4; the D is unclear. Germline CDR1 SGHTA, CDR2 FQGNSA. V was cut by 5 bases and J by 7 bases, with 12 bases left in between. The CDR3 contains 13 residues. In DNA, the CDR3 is TGTGCCAGCAGCCCCCAGACCGCTAACATTCAGTACTTC. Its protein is CASSPQTANIQYF.